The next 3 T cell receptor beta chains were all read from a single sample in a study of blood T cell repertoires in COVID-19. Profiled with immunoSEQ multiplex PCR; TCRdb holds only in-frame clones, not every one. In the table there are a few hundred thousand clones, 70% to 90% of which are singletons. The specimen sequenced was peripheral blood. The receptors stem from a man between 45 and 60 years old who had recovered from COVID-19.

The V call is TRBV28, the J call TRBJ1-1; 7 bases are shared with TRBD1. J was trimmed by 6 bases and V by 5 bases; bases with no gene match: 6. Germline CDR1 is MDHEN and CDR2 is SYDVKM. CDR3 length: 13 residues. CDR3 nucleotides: TGTGCCAGCAGTCGAACAGGGGTCTCTGAAGCTTTCTTT. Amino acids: CASSRTGVSEAFF. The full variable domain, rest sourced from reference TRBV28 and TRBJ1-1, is DVKVTQSSRYLVKRTGEKVFLECVQDMDHENMFWYRQDPGLGLRLIYFSYDVKMKEKGDIPEGYSVSREKKERFSLILESASTNQTSMYLCASSRTGVSEAFFGQGTRLTVV.

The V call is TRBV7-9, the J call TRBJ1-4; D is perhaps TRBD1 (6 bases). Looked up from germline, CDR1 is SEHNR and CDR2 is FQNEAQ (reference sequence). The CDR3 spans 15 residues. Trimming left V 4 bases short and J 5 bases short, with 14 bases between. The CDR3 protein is CASSSLQGQNEKLFF. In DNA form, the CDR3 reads TGTGCCAGCAGCTCCTTACAGGGTCAAAATGAAAAACTGTTTTTT. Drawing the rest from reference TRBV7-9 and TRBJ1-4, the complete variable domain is DTGVSQNPRHKITKRGQNVTFRCDPISEHNRLYWYRQTLGQGPEFLTYFQNEAQLEKSRLLSDRFSAERPKGSFSTLEIQRTEQGDSAMYLCASSSLQGQNEKLFFGSGTQLSVL.

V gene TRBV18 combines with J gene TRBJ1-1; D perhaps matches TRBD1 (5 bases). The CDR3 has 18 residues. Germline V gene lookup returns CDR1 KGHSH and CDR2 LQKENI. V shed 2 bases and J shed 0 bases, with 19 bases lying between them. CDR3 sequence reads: CASSPRRQGSVMNTEAFF. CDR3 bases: TGTGCCAGCTCACCAAGGCGGCAGGGATCTGTGATGAACACTGAAGCTTTCTTT.